This T cell receptor beta chain was profiled in a study of blood T cell repertoires in COVID-19. Looking at the study overall: PBMCs, B-cell-depleted T cells, or T cells were the source of the cDNA or gDNA that made up the material.

The germline V gene encodes CDR1 WNHNN and CDR2 SYGVQD (reference sequence). V gave up 2 bases and J gave up 2 bases; unmatched junction bases: 6. This CDR3 comprises 17 residues. Recovery among Cohort 3 donors was established by two negative PCRs, clearance, or symptom resolution. The method was immunoSEQ multiplex PCR; TCRdb's version includes in-frame clones alone and lacks a portion of them. The profile shows approximately 300,000 clones, under 90% of them singletons. As concerns this clone: This sample includes further DNA sequences coding for the same CDR3.

The TCR originated in a woman between 18 and 29 years old who had recovered from COVID-19. Sequencing was done on a sample of PBMCs or T cells enriched from blood (not recorded which). The rearrangement uses TRBV10-1 and TRBJ2-2; 9 bases agree with TRBD1. CDR3 region: CASSEVRGQGNTGELFF. In DNA, the CDR3 is TGCGCCAGCAGTGAGGTCAGGGGACAGGGTAACACCGGGGAGCTGTTTTTT.